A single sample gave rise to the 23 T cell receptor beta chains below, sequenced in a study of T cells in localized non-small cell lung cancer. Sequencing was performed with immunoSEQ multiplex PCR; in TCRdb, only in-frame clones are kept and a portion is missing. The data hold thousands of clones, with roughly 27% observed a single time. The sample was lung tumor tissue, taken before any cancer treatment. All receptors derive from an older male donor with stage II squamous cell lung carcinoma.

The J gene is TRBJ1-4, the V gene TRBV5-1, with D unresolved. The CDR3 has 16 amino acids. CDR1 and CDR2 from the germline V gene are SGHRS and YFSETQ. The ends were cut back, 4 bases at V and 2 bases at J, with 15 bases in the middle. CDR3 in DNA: TGCGCCAGCAGCCCGGACTCCGGGCAGACTAATGAAAAACTGTTTTTT. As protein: CASSPDSGQTNEKLFF.

This CDR3 reads CASSFGTGKDYEQYF. The DNA for the CDR3 is TGCGCCAGCAGCTTCGGGACAGGGAAAGATTACGAGCAGTACTTC. This chain joins TRBV5-1 and TRBJ2-7; TRBD1 matches 9 bases. CDR1 is SGHRS and CDR2 is YFSETQ in the germline V gene. Germline trimming cut 2 bases from V and 4 bases from J; bases unmatched to any gene: 7. This CDR3 has 15 residues.

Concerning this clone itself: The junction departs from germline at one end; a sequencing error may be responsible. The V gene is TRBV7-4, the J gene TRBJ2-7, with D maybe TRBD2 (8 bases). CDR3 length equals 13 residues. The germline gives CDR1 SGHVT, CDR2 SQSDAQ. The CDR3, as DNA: TGTGCCAGCAGCTACGGGAGGGGACAGAGTGATAGTTTC. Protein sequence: CASSYGRGQSDSF.

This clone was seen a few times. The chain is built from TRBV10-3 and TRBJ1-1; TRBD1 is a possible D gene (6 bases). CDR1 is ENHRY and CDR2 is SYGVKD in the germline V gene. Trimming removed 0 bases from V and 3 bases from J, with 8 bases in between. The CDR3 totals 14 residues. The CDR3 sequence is CAISESRQDTEAFF. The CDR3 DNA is TGTGCCATCAGTGAGTCGAGACAGGACACTGAAGCTTTCTTT.

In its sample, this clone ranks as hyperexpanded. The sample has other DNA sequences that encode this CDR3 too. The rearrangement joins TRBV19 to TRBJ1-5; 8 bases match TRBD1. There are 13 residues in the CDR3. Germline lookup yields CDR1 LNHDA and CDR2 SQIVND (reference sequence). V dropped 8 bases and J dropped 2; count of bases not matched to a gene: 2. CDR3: CASVTGGNQPQHF. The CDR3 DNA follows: TGTGCCAGTGTGACAGGGGGCAATCAGCCCCAGCATTTT.

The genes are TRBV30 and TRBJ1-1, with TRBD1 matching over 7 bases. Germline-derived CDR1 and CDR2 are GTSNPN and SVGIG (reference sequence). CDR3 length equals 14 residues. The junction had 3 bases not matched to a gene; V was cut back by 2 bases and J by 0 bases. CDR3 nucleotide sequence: TGTGCCTGGAGTTCCACAGGGGTGAACACTGAAGCTTTCTTT. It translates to CAWSSTGVNTEAFF.

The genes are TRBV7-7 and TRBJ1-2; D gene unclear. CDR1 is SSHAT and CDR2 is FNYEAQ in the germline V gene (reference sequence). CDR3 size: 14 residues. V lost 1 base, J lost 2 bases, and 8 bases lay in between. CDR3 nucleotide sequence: TGTGCCAGCAGCTTAGGGGTGGGAAACTATGGCTACACCTTC. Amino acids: CASSLGVGNYGYTF.

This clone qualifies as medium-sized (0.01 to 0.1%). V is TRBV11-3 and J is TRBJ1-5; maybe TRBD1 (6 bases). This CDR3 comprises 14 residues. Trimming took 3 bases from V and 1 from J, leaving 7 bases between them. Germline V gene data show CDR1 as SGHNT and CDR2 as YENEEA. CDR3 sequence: CASSFGQSNQPQHF. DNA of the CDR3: TGTGCCAGCAGCTTTGGACAGAGCAATCAGCCCCAGCATTTT.

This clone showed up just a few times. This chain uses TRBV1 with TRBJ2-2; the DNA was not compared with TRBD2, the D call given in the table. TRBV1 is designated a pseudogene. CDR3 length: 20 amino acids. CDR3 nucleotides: TGCACCAGCAGCCAAGATTACGGGACTAGCGGACGCGGGGATACCGGGGAGCTGTTTTTT. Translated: CTSSQDYGTSGRGDTGELFF.

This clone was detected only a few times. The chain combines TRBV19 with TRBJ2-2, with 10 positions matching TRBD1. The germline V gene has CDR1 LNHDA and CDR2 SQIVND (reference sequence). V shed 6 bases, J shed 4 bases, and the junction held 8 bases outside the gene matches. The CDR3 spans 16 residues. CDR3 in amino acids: CASRITGTGVTGELFF. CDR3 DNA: TGTGCCAGTAGGATAACCGGGACAGGGGTCACCGGGGAGCTGTTTTTT.

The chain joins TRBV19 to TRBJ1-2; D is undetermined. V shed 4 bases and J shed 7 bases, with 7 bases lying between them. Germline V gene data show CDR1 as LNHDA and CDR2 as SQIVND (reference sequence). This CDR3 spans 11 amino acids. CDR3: CASSTRGGYTF. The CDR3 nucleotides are TGTGCCAGTAGTACTCGTGGTGGCTACACCTTC.

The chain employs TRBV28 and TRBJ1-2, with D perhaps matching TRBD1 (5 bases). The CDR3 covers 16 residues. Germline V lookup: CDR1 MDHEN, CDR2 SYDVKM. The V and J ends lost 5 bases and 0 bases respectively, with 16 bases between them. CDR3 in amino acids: CASSPLRDDANYGYTF. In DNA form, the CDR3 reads TGTGCCAGCAGTCCCCTACGGGACGACGCTAACTATGGCTACACCTTC.

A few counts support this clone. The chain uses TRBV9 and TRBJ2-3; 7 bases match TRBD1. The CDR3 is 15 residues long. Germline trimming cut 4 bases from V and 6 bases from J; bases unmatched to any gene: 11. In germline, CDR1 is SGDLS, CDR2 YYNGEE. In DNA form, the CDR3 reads TGTGCCAGCAGCCCGATGACAGGGAATATGGATACGCAGTATTTT. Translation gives CASSPMTGNMDTQYF.

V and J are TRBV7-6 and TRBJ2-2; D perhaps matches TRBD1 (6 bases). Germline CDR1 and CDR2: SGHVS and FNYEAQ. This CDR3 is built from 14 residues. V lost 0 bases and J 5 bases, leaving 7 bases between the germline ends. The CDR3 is CASSLAQGTGELFF. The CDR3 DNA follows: TGTGCCAGCAGCTTAGCACAGGGTACCGGGGAGCTGTTTTTT.

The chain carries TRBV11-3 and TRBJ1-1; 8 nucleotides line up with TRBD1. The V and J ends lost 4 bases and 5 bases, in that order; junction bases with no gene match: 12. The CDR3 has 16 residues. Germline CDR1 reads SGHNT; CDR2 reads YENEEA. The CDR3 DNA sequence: TGTGCCAGCAGCTCATGGGTGACAGGGGAGGGGACTGAAGCTTTCTTT. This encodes CASSSWVTGEGTEAFF.

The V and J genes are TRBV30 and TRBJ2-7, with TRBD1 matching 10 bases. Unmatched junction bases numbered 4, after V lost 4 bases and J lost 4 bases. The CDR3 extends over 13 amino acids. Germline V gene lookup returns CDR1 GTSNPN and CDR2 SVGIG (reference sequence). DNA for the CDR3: TGTGCCTGGAAGACAGGGGGCCGGTACGAGCAGTACTTC. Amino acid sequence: CAWKTGGRYEQYF.

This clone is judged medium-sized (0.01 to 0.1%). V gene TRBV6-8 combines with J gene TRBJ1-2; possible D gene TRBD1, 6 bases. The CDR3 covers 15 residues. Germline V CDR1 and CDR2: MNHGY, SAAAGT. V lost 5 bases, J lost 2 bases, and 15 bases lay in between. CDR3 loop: CASSSPGHINYGYTF. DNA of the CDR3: TGTGCCAGCAGTAGTCCGGGACACATAAACTATGGCTACACCTTC.

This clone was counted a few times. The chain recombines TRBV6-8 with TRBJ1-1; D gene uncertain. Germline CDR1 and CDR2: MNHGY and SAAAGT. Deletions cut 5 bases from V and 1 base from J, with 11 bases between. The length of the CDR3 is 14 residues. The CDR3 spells CASSEQVWNTEAFF. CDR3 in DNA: TGTGCCAGCAGTGAGCAGGTATGGAACACTGAAGCTTTCTTT.

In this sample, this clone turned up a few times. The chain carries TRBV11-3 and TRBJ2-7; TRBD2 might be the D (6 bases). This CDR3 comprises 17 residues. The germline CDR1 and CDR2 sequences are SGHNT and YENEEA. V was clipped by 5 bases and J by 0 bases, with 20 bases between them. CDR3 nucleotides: TGTGCCAGCAGCGGGCAGGGAAGCGGGCTAAGCTCCTACGAGCAGTACTTC. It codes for CASSGQGSGLSSYEQYF.

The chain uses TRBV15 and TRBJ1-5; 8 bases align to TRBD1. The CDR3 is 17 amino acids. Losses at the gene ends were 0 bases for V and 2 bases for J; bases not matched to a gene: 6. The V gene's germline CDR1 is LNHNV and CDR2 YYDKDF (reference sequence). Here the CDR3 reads CATSRDFDRGGNQPQHF. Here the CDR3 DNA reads TGTGCCACCAGCAGAGATTTTGACAGGGGTGGCAATCAGCCCCAGCATTTT. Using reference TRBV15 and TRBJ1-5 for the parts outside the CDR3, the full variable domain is DAMVIQNPRYQVTQFGKPVTLSCSQTLNHNVMYWYQQKSSQAPKLLFHYYDKDFNNEADTPDNFQSRRPNTSFCFLDIRSPGLGDTAMYLCATSRDFDRGGNQPQHFGDGTRLSIL.

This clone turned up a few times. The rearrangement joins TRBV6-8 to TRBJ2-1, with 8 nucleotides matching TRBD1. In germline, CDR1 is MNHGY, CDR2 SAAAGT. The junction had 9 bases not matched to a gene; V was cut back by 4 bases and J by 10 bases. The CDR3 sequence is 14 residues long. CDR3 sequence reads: CASSLDRAANEQFF. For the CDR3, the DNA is TGTGCCAGCAGTTTGGACAGGGCGGCTAACGAGCAGTTCTTC.

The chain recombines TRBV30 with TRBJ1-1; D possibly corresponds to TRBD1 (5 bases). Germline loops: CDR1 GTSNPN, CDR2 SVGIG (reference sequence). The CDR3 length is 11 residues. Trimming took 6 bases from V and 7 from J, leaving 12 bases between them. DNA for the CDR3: TGTGCCTGTCACGGGGACCTTGAAGCTTTCTTT. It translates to CACHGDLEAFF.

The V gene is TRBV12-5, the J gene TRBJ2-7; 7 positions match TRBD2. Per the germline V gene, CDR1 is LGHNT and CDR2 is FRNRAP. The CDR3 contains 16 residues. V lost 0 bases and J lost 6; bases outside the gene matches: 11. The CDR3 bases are TGTGCTAGTGGTTTGGTACTCGGGGAGGGAAGCAGCGAGCAGTACTTC. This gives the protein CASGLVLGEGSSEQYF. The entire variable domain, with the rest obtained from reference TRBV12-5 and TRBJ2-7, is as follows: DARVTQTPRHKVTEMGQEVTMRCQPILGHNTVFWYRQTMMQGLELLAYFRNRAPLDDSGMPKDRFSAEMPDATLATLKIQPSEPRDSAVYFCASGLVLGEGSSEQYFGPGTRLTVT.